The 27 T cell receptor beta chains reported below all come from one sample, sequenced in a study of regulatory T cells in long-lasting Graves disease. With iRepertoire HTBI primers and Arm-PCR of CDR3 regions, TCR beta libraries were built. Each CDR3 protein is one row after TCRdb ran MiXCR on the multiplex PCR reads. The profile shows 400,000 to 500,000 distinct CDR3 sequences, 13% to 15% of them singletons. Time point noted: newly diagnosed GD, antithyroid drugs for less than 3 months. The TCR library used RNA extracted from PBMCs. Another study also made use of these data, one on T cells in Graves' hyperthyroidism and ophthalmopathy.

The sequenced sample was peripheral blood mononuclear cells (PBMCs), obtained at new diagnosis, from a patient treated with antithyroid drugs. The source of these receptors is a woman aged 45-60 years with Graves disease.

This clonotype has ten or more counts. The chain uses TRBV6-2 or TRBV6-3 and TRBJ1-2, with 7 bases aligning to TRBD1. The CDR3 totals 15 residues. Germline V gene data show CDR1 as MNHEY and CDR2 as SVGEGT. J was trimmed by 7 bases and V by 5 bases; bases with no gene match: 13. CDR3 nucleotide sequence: TGTGCCAGCAGTCCTCAACAGGGGTCCGACGGTGGCTACACCTTC. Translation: CASSPQQGSDGGYTF.

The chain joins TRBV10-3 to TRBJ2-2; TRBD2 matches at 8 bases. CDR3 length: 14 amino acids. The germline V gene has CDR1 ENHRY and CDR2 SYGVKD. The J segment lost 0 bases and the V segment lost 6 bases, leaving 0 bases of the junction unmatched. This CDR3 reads CAIRLAANTGELFF. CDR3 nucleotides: TGTGCCATCAGACTAGCGGCGAACACCGGGGAGCTGTTTTTT.

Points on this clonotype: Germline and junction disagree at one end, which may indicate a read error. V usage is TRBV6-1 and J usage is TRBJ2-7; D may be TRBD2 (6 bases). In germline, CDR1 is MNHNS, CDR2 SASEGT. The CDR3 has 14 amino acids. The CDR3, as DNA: TGCGCCAGCACGTCGAGGGAGGTGGACTACGAGCAGTACTTC. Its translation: CASTSREVDYEQYF.

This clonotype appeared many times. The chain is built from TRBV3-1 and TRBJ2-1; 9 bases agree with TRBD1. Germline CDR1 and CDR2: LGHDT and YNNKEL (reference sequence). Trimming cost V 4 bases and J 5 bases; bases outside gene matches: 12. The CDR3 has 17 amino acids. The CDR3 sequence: CASSPYGTGNLDNEQFF. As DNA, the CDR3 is TGTGCCAGCAGCCCTTACGGGACAGGGAATTTGGACAATGAGCAGTTCTTC.

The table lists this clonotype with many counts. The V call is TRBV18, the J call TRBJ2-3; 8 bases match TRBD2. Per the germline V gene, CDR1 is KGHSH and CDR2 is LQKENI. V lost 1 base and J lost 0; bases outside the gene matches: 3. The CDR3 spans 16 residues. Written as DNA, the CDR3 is TGTGCCAGCTCACCACGGGCTAGCGGGAGCACAGATACGCAGTATTTT. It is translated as CASSPRASGSTDTQYF.

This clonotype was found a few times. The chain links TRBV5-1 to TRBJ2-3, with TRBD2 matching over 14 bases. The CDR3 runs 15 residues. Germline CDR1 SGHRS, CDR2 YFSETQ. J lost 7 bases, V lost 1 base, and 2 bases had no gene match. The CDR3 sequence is CASSLRTSGRYTQYF. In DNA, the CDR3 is TGCGCCAGCAGCTTGCGGACTAGCGGGAGGTATACGCAGTATTTT.

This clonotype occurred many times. CDR3 nucleotides: TGTGCCAGCAGCTTATTTGGCGGGAGAAGGACAGATACGCAGTATTTT. It encodes CASSLFGGRRTDTQYF. V and J are TRBV7-2 and TRBJ2-3; TRBD2 aligns across 7 bases. Germline CDR1 is SGHTA and CDR2 is FQGNSA. V trimming: 2 bases; J trimming: 3 bases; junction bases outside the gene matches: 8. This CDR3 is built from 16 residues. The variable domain in full, with the rest retrieved from reference TRBV7-2 and TRBJ2-3, is GAGVSQSPSNKVTEKGKDVELRCDPISGHTALYWYRQSLGQGLEFLIYFQGNSAPDKSGLPSDRFSAERTGGSVSTLTIQRTQQEDSAVYLCASSLFGGRRTDTQYFGPGTRLTVL.

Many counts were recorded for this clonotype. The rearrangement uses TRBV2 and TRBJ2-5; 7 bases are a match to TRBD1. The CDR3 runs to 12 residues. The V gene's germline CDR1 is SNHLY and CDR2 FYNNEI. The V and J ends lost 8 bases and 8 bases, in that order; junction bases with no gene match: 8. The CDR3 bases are TGTGCCAGCCGAGACAGGGTTGGAACCCAGTACTTC. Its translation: CASRDRVGTQYF.

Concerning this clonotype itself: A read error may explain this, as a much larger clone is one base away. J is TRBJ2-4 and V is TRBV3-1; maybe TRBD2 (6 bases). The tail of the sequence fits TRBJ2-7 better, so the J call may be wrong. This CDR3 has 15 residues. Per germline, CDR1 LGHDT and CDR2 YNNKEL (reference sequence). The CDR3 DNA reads TGTGCCAGCAGCGACTGGACTACGAGCTCCTACGAGCAGTACTTC. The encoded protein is CASSDWTTSSYEQYF.

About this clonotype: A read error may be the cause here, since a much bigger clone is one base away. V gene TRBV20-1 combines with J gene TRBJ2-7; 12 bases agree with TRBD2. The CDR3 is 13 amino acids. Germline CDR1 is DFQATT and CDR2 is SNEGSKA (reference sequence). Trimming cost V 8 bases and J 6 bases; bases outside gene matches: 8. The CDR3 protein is CSTRLAGVSEQYF. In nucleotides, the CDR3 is TGCAGTACCAGACTAGCGGGAGTGTCCGAGCAGTACTTC.

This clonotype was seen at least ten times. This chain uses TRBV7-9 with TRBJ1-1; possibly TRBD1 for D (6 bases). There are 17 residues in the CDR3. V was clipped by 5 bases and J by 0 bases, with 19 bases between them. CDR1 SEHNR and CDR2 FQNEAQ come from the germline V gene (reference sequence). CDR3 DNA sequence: TGTGCCAGCAGCGACTCAGGACAGACCCCTATGAACACTGAAGCTTTCTTT. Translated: CASSDSGQTPMNTEAFF.

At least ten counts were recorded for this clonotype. For the CDR3, the DNA is TGTGCCACCAGTGATACCCGGACAGGTGGAATCCAGTCCGGGGAGCTGTTTTTT. This sequence encodes CATSDTRTGGIQSGELFF. V usage is TRBV24-1 and J usage is TRBJ2-2, with 7 nucleotides matching TRBD1. The length of the CDR3 is 18 residues. Germline assignment: CDR1 KGHDR and CDR2 SFDVKD. After removal of 3 bases from V and 6 bases from J, the junction contained 15 bases not matched to a gene.

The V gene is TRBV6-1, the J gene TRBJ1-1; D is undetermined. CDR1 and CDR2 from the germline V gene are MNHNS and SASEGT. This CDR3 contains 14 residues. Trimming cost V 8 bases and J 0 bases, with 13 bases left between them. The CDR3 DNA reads TGTGCCAGCCTAGATTCGGCCGTGAACACTGAAGCTTTCTTT. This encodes CASLDSAVNTEAFF.

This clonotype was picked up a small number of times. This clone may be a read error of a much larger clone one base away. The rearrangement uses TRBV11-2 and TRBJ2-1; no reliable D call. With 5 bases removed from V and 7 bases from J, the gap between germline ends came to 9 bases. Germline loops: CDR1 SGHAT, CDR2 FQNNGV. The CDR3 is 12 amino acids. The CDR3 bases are TGTGCCAGCAGCCCAAGGCCTAATGAGCAGTTCTTC. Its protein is CASSPRPNEQFF.

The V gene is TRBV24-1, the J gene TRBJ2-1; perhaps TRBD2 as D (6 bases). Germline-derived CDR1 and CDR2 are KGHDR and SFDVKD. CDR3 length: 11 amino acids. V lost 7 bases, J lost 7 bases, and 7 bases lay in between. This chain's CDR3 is CATRSGNEQFF. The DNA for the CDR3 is TGTGCCACCAGGAGCGGGAATGAGCAGTTCTTC.

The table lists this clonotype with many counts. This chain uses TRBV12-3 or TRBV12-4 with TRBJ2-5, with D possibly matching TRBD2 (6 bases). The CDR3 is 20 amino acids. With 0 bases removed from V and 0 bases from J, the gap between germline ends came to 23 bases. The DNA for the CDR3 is TGTGCCAGCAGTTTAGCGCCTTATTCCTATAGCGGAAGAAACCAAGAGACCCAGTACTTC. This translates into CASSLAPYSYSGRNQETQYF.

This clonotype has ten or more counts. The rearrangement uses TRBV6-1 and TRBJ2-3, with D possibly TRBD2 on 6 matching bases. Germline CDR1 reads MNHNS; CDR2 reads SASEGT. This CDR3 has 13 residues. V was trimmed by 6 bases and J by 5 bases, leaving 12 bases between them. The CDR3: CASRTVGGDTQYF. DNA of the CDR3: TGTGCCAGCAGGACTGTCGGGGGAGATACGCAGTATTTT.

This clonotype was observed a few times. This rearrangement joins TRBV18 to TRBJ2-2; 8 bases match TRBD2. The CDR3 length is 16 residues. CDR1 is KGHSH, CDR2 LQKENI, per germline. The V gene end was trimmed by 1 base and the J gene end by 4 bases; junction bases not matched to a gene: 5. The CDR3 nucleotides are TGTGCCAGCTCACCACTCTCTCTAGCGGGCACCGGGGAGCTGTTTTTT. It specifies CASSPLSLAGTGELFF.

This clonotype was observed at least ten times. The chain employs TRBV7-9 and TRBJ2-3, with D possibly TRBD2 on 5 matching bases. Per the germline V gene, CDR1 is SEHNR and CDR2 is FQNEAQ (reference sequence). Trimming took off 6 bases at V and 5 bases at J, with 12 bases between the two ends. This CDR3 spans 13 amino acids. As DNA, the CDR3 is TGTGCCAGCAGTTGGAGGACGGGAGATACGCAGTATTTT. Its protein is CASSWRTGDTQYF.

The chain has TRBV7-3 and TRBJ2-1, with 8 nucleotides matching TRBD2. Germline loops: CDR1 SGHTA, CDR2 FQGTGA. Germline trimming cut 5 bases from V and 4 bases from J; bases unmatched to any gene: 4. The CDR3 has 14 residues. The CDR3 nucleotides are TGTGCCAGCAGCGAGGGACTAGAATACAATGAGCAGTTCTTC. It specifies CASSEGLEYNEQFF.

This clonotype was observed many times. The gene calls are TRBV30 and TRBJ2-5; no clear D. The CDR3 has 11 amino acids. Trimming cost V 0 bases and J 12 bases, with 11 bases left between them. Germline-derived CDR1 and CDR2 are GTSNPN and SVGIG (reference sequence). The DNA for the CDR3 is TGTGCCTGGAGTGTACTCGAGAAGGAGTACTTC. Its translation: CAWSVLEKEYF. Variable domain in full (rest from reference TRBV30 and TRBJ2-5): SQTIHQWPATLVQPVGSPLSLECTVEGTSNPNLYWYRQAAGRGLQLLFYSVGIGQISSEVPQNLSASRPQDRQFILSSKKLLLSDSGFYLCAWSVLEKEYFGPGTRLLVL.

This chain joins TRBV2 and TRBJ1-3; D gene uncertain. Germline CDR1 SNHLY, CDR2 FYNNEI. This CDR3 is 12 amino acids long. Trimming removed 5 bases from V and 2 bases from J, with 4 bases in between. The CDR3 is CASSWTGNTIYF. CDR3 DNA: TGTGCCAGCAGTTGGACTGGAAACACCATATATTTT.

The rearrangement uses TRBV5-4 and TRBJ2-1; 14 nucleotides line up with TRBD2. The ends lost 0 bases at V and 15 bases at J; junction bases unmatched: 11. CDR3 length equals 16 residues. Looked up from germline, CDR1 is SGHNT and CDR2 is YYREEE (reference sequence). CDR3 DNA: TGTGCCAGCAGCTTGGCCGGGACTAGCGGGAGAGGGCTCTGGTTCTTC. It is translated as CASSLAGTSGRGLWFF. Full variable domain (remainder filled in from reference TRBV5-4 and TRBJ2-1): ETGVTQSPTHLIKTRGQQVTLRCSSQSGHNTVSWYQQALGQGPQFIFQYYREEENGRGNFPPRFSGLQFPNYSSELNVNALELDDSALYLCASSLAGTSGRGLWFFGPGTRLTVL.

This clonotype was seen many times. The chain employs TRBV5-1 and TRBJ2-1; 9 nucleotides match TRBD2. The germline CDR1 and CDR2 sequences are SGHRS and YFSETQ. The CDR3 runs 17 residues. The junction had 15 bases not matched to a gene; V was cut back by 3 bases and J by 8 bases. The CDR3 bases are TGCGCCAGCAGCTACCCACCCAGCGGGAGGCGTGGGGATGAGCAGTTCTTC. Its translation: CASSYPPSGRRGDEQFF.

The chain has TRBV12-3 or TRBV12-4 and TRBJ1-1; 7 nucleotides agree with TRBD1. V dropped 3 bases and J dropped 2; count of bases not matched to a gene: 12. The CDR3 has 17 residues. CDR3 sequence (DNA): TGTGCCAGCAGTTTGGGAGGGGGCACTCTTTCAAACACTGAAGCTTTCTTT. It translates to CASSLGGGTLSNTEAFF.

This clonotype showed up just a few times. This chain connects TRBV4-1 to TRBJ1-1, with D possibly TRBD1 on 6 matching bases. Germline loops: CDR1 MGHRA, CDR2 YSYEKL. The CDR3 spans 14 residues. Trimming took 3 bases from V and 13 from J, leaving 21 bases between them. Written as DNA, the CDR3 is TGCGCCAGCAGCCAGGACCGGGACATCCTCGGGGGTTTCTTT. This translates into CASSQDRDILGGFF.

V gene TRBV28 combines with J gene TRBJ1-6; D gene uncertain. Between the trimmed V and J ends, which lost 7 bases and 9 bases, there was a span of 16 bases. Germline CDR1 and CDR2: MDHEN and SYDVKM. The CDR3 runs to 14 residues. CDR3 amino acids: CASNTPMGGSPLHF. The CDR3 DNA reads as TGTGCCAGCAATACCCCGATGGGCGGTTCACCCCTCCACTTT.